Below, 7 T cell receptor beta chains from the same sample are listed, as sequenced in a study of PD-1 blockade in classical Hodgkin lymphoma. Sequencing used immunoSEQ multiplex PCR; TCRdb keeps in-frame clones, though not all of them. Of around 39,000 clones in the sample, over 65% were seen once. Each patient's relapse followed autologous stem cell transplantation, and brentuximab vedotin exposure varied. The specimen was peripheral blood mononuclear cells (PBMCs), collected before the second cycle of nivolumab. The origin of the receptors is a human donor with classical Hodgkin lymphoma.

CDR3: CASSFVKDTQYF. CDR3 sequence (DNA): TGTGCCAGTAGCTTCGTGAAGGATACGCAGTATTTT. This chain connects TRBV19 to TRBJ2-3; D is unclear. The V gene lost 6 bases and the J gene lost 6 bases, with 10 bases spanning the gap. There are 12 residues in the CDR3. Germline assignment: CDR1 LNHDA and CDR2 SQIVND (reference sequence).

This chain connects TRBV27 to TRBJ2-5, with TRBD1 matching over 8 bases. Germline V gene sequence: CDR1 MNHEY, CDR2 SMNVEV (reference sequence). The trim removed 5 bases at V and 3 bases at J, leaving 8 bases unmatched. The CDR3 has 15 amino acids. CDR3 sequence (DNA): TGTGCCAGCAGTGAACGACAGGGGTTCGAAGAGACCCAGTACTTC. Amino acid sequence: CASSERQGFEETQYF.

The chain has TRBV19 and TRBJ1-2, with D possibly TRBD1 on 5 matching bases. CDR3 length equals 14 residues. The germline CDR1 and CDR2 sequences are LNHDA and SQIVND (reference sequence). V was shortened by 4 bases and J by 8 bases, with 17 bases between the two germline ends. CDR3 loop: CASSKLFIAGGYTF. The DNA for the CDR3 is TGTGCCAGTAGTAAGCTCTTTATAGCAGGGGGCTACACCTTC.

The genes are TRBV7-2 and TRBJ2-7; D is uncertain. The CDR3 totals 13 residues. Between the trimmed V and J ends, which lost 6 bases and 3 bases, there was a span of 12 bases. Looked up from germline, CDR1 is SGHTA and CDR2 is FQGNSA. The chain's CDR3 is CASSLGWNYEQYF. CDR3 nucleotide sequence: TGTGCCAGCAGTCTCGGGTGGAACTACGAGCAGTACTTC.

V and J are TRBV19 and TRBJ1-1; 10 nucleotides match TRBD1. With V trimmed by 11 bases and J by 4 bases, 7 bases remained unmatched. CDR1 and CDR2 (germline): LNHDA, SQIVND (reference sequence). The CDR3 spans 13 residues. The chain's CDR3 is CACGDRGGTEAFF. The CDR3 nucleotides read TGTGCCTGTGGGGACAGGGGCGGCACTGAAGCTTTCTTT.

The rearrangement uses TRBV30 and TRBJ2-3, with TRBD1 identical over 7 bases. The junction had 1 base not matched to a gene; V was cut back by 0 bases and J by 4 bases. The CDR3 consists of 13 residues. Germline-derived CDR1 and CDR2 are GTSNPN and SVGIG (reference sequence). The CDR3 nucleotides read TGTGCCTGGAGTGTAGGGGGCTCAGATACGCAGTATTTT. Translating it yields CAWSVGGSDTQYF.

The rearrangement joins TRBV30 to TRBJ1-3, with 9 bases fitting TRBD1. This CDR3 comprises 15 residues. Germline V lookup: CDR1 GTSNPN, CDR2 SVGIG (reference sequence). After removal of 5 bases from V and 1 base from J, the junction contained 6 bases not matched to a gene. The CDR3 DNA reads TGTGCCTGGGAACCGGGGACAGGGTCTGGAAACACCATATATTTT. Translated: CAWEPGTGSGNTIYF.